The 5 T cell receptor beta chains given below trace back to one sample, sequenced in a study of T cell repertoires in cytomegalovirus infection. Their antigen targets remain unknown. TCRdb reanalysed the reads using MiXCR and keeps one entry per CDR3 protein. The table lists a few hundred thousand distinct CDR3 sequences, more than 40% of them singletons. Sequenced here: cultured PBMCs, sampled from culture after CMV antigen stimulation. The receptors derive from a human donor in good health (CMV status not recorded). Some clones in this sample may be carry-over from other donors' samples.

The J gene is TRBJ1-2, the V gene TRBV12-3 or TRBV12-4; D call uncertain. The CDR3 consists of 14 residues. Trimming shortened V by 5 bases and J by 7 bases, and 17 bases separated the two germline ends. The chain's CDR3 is CASSLGPWDFGYTF. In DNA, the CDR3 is TGTGCCAGCAGTCTAGGGCCCTGGGATTTTGGCTACACCTTC.

The CDR3 nucleotides are TGTGCCAGCAGCTTAGTACAGGGGGCCCTGAACACTGAAGCTTTCTTT. Encoded protein: CASSLVQGALNTEAFF. The rearrangement links TRBV7-9 to TRBJ1-1, with 9 bases matching TRBD1. Trimming cost V 1 base and J 0 bases; bases outside gene matches: 3. Germline V lookup: CDR1 SEHNR, CDR2 FQNEAQ (reference sequence). The CDR3 loop spans 16 amino acids. The variable domain in full, with the rest retrieved from reference TRBV7-9 and TRBJ1-1, is DTGVSQNPRHKITKRGQNVTFRCDPISEHNRLYWYRQTLGQGPEFLTYFQNEAQLEKSRLLSDRFSAERPKGSFSTLEIQRTEQGDSAMYLCASSLVQGALNTEAFFGQGTRLTVV.

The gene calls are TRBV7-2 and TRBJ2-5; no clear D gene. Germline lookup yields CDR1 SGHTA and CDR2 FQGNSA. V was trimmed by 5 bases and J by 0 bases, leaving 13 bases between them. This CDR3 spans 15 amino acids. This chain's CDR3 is CASSPDLTYQETQYF. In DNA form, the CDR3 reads TGTGCCAGCAGCCCAGACTTAACTTACCAAGAGACCCAGTACTTC. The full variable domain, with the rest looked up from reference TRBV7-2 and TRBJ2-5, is GAGVSQSPSNKVTEKGKDVELRCDPISGHTALYWYRQSLGQGLEFLIYFQGNSAPDKSGLPSDRFSAERTGGSVSTLTIQRTQQEDSAVYLCASSPDLTYQETQYFGPGTRLLVL.

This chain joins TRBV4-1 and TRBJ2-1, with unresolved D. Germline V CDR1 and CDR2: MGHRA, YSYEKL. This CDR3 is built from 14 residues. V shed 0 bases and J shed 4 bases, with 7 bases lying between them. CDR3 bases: TGCGCCAGCAGCCAAGAGAGCAGTTACAATGAGCAGTTCTTC. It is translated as CASSQESSYNEQFF.

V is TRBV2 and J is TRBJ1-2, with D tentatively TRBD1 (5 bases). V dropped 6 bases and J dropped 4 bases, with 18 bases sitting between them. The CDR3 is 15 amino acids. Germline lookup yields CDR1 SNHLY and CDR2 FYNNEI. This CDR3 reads CASSVSGRGGYGYTF. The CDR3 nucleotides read TGTGCCAGCAGCGTATCGGGCCGCGGGGGCTATGGCTACACCTTC.